These T cell receptor beta chains were read from a single sample in a study of shared clonotypes between healthy human individuals. Libraries were prepared by immunoSEQ multiplex PCR; TCRdb keeps only in-frame clonotypes and omits some of them. The table shows roughly 2.2 million clones, with 85% to 95% occurring only once. Sequenced sample: naive CD4+ T cells from PBMCs. These receptor sequences come from a man aged 18-30 years in good health. Some clones in this sample may be carry-over from other donors' samples. Both conserved end residues are part of each CDR3. The D gene is left open where the match is weak. Size is stated for part of the rows, as once, few or many counts, or as a class when the clone is expanded.

v_call: TRBV12-5
clone_size: -
j_call: TRBJ2-1
d_call: -
cdr3_nt: TGTGCTAGTGGTTTGGGCTACCCGGAGGGCAATGAGCAGTTCTTC
cdr3_aa: CASGLGYPEGNEQFF

v_call: TRBV11-3
clone_size: -
j_call: TRBJ1-2
d_call: -
cdr3_nt: TGTGCCAGCAGCTTATCGGGAGCTGGCTACACCTTC
cdr3_aa: CASSLSGAGYTF

v_call: TRBV6-6
clone_size: -
j_call: TRBJ2-7
d_call: -
cdr3_nt: TGTGCCAGCAGGTCTACAGGGTACTCCTACGAGCAGTACTTC
cdr3_aa: CASRSTGYSYEQYF

v_call: TRBV2
clone_size: -
j_call: TRBJ2-3
d_call: -
cdr3_nt: TGTGCCAGCAGTGAATCTGCAGGGGCAGATACGCAGTATTTT
cdr3_aa: CASSESAGADTQYF

v_call: TRBV21-1
clone_size: -
j_call: TRBJ1-3
d_call: -
cdr3_nt: TGTGCCAGCAGCAAGGAAACTGACAGGGGGCACGGATCAGGTGGAAACACCATATATTTT
cdr3_aa: CASSKETDRGHGSGGNTIYF

v_call: TRBV10-2
clone_size: -
j_call: TRBJ2-3
d_call: -
cdr3_nt: TGCGCCAGCAGTGAGTTACCGGCTAGGAGCACAGATACGCAGTATTTT
cdr3_aa: CASSELPARSTDTQYF

v_call: TRBV19
clone_size: once
j_call: TRBJ2-1
d_call: -
cdr3_nt: TGTGCCGGTACCTTACTGCGGGACAATGAGCAGTTCTTC
cdr3_aa: CAGTLLRDNEQFF

v_call: TRBV5-6
clone_size: -
j_call: TRBJ1-3
d_call: -
cdr3_nt: TGTGCCAGCAGCTTGTATATAGGAAACACCATATATTTT
cdr3_aa: CASSLYIGNTIYF

v_call: TRBV5-1
clone_size: -
j_call: TRBJ2-4
d_call: -
cdr3_nt: TGCGCCAGCAGCTTTAGAGGTGGGCACTCAAACATTCAGTACTTC
cdr3_aa: CASSFRGGHSNIQYF

v_call: TRBV10-3
clone_size: -
j_call: TRBJ2-2
d_call: TRBD1
cdr3_nt: TGTGCCATCCGATGGGACAGGGACGCCGGGGAGCTGTTTTTT
cdr3_aa: CAIRWDRDAGELFF

v_call: TRBV28
clone_size: -
j_call: TRBJ2-7
d_call: -
cdr3_nt: TGTGCCAGCCACGTGGGGGGAAGCTCCTACGAGCAGTACTTC
cdr3_aa: CASHVGGSSYEQYF

v_call: TRBV19
clone_size: -
j_call: TRBJ2-7
d_call: -
cdr3_nt: TGTGCCAGTAGCTGGGACGGCGGCGAGCAGTACTTC
cdr3_aa: CASSWDGGEQYF

v_call: TRBV6-1
clone_size: -
j_call: TRBJ1-5
d_call: -
cdr3_nt: TGTGCCAGCAGTGAGTCGAGCAATCAGCCCCAGCATTTT
cdr3_aa: CASSESSNQPQHF

v_call: TRBV29-1
clone_size: -
j_call: TRBJ2-7
d_call: -
cdr3_nt: TGCAGCGTGTCGACAGGAAGCTACGAGCAGTACTTC
cdr3_aa: CSVSTGSYEQYF